Listed below are T cell receptor beta chains from one sample, sequenced in a study of human T cells and chemical hapten exposure. TCRdb re-called the RACE reads with MiXCR, one entry per CDR3 protein. The sample contains fewer than 45,000 distinct CDR3 sequences, over 3.5% of which appear only once. The starting material was whole blood, obtained in connection with sensitization to the hapten diphenylcyclopropenone (DPC). The receptors derive from a man aged 45 to 65 with alopecia areata. Some clones in this sample may be carry-over from other donors' samples. Each CDR3 is given with its conserved first and last residue. D genes are given only for firm matches. Size tells how often a clone was seen (once, few, many) or the class of an expanded clone, and some rows leave it out.

V gene: TRBV3-1; J gene: TRBJ2-5; clone size: many; D gene: .; CDR3 protein: CASSQDYQVGTQYF; CDR3 DNA: TGTGCCAGCAGCCAAGATTACCAAGTCGGGACCCAGTACTTC
V gene: TRBV29-1; J gene: TRBJ1-1; clone size: .; D gene: .; CDR3 protein: CSVEQQGGHTEAFF; CDR3 DNA: TGCAGCGTTGAGCAACAGGGAGGGCACACTGAAGCTTTCTTT
V gene: TRBV12-3/TRBV12-4; J gene: TRBJ1-5; clone size: few; D gene: .; CDR3 protein: CASNGDRSNQPQHF; CDR3 DNA: TGTGCCAGCAATGGGGACCGTAGCAATCAGCCCCAGCATTTT
V gene: TRBV4-3; J gene: TRBJ1-5; clone size: many; D gene: TRBD1; CDR3 protein: CASSQDTPTGQGAVQPQHF; CDR3 DNA: TGCGCCAGCAGCCAAGATACCCCGACAGGACAGGGGGCAGTTCAGCCCCAGCATTTT
V gene: TRBV18; J gene: TRBJ1-5; clone size: many; D gene: .; CDR3 protein: CASSPLSDGVGGPQHF; CDR3 DNA: TGTGCCAGCTCACCACTGTCCGATGGGGTAGGAGGGCCCCAGCATTTT
V gene: TRBV12-5; J gene: TRBJ2-1; clone size: many; D gene: TRBD1; CDR3 protein: CASGAGTGGNEQFF; CDR3 DNA: TGTGCTAGTGGTGCCGGGACAGGGGGGAATGAGCAGTTCTTC
V gene: TRBV6-6; J gene: TRBJ1-5; clone size: many; D gene: TRBD1; CDR3 protein: CASSLSQGQPQHF; CDR3 DNA: TGTGCCAGCAGCCTCTCACAGGGGCAGCCCCAGCATTTT
V gene: TRBV5-1; J gene: TRBJ2-5; clone size: few; D gene: .; CDR3 protein: CASSPTGGEETQYF; CDR3 DNA: TGCGCCAGCAGCCCGACGGGGGGCGAAGAGACCCAGTACTTC
V gene: TRBV20-1; J gene: TRBJ2-3; clone size: many; D gene: TRBD2; CDR3 protein: CSARGTSGRTDTQYF; CDR3 DNA: TGCAGTGCGCGGGGGACTAGCGGGAGGACAGATACGCAGTATTTT
V gene: TRBV28; J gene: TRBJ1-5; clone size: many; D gene: .; CDR3 protein: CASSLSVGRRIQPQHF; CDR3 DNA: TGTGCCAGCAGTTTATCGGTGGGCCGGAGAATTCAGCCCCAGCATTTT
V gene: TRBV18; J gene: TRBJ1-6; clone size: many; D gene: TRBD1; CDR3 protein: CASSPAAGQGNSPLHF; CDR3 DNA: TGTGCCAGCTCACCAGCTGCCGGACAGGGGAATTCACCCCTCCACTTT
V gene: TRBV5-1; J gene: TRBJ2-5; clone size: many; D gene: .; CDR3 protein: CASSLAQGVETQYF; CDR3 DNA: TGCGCCAGCAGCTTGGCCCAAGGGGTGGAGACCCAGTACTTC
V gene: TRBV18; J gene: TRBJ2-3; clone size: many; D gene: .; CDR3 protein: CASSPQDLTDTQYF; CDR3 DNA: TGTGCCAGCTCACCACAGGATCTCACAGATACGCAGTATTTT
V gene: TRBV29-1; J gene: TRBJ2-2; clone size: many; D gene: .; CDR3 protein: CSVGSLTGELFF; CDR3 DNA: TGCAGCGTTGGGAGCCTTACCGGGGAGCTGTTTTTT